Each of the 17 T cell receptor beta chains below was sequenced from the same sample in a study of cytomegalovirus exposure and HLA in healthy donors. Researchers ran the PCR with 60 Vbeta and 13 Jbeta primers. Only in-frame clones appear in the TCRdb table, and some are missing; sequencing was by immunoSEQ multiplex PCR. The data hold 85,000 to 130,000 clones, with around three quarters observed a single time. Sequenced material: PBMCs. The origin of the receptors is a female donor in good health and CMV-seropositive.

The V call is TRBV11-1, the J call TRBJ2-1, with a possible D match to TRBD2 (5 bases). Trimming took off 0 bases at V and 0 bases at J, with 12 bases between the two ends. The germline V gene encodes CDR1 SGHAT and CDR2 FQDESV (reference sequence). The CDR3 covers 17 residues. The CDR3 sequence: CASSLAGKAASYNEQFF. DNA for the CDR3: TGTGCCAGCAGCTTAGCGGGTAAAGCGGCCTCCTACAATGAGCAGTTCTTC.

The chain has TRBV6-5 and TRBJ1-5; 9 nucleotides match TRBD1. CDR1 is MNHEY and CDR2 is SVGAGI in the germline V gene. V shed 6 bases, J shed 4 bases, and the junction held 1 base outside the gene matches. This CDR3 is built from 13 residues. This chain's CDR3 is CASRGTGNQPQHF. The CDR3 coding sequence is TGTGCCAGCAGGGGGACAGGGAATCAGCCCCAGCATTTT.

Comments on this clone: At one end, the junction sequence differs from germline, possibly due to a read error. The chain recombines TRBV6-1 with TRBJ2-6; 8 nucleotides match TRBD1. This CDR3 has 18 residues. Germline CDR1 reads MNHNS; CDR2 reads SASEGT. CDR3 in DNA: TGTGCCAGCAGTGAAGGGAGGGGACAGGTAGCTGGGGCCAACGGCCTGACTTTC. Translated: CASSEGRGQVAGANGLTF.

The CDR3 DNA reads as TGTGCCAGCAGCCGAGGACAGGGGGCAAATTCACCCCTCCACTTT. Encoded protein: CASSRGQGANSPLHF. V gene TRBV27 combines with J gene TRBJ1-6, with 11 bases matching TRBD1. The V gene end was trimmed by 6 bases and the J gene end by 7 bases; junction bases not matched to a gene: 5. This CDR3 has 15 residues. Germline V gene lookup returns CDR1 MNHEY and CDR2 SMNVEV (reference sequence).

V gene TRBV30 combines with J gene TRBJ2-7; 8 positions match TRBD2. This CDR3 is built from 13 residues. V lost 8 bases, J lost 2 bases, and 8 bases stayed unmatched. From germline, CDR1 is GTSNPN and CDR2 SVGIG (reference sequence). CDR3 sequence: CAGYSGTTYEQYF. The CDR3 region has the DNA TGTGCCGGATATAGCGGGACTACCTACGAGCAGTACTTC. The complete variable domain, with remaining parts taken from reference TRBV30 and TRBJ2-7, reads SQTIHQWPATLVQPVGSPLSLECTVEGTSNPNLYWYRQAAGRGLQLLFYSVGIGQISSEVPQNLSASRPQDRQFILSSKKLLLSDSGFYLCAGYSGTTYEQYFGPGTRLTVT.

The count of this clone is one. J is TRBJ2-7 and V is TRBV27; no definite D call. Trimming took off 6 bases at V and 4 bases at J, with 19 bases between the two ends. Per germline, CDR1 MNHEY and CDR2 SMNVEV (reference sequence). This CDR3 spans 15 amino acids. CDR3 sequence reads: CASSSLLSARYEQYF. The CDR3 DNA sequence: TGTGCCAGCAGCTCCCTCCTCTCGGCGCGGTACGAGCAGTACTTC.

This clone was recorded once. This rearrangement joins TRBV5-4 to TRBJ2-1; D is ambiguous. CDR1 is SGHNT, CDR2 YYREEE, per germline (reference sequence). There are 15 residues in the CDR3. V was cut by 0 bases and J by 0 bases, with 7 bases left in between. This CDR3 reads CASSLASSSYNEQFF. CDR3 in DNA: TGTGCCAGCAGCTTGGCCTCGAGCTCCTACAATGAGCAGTTCTTC.

V is TRBV6-6 and J is TRBJ2-5, with D hard to call. CDR1 is MNHNY and CDR2 is SVGAGI in the germline V gene (reference sequence). Trimming removed 4 bases at V and 7 bases at J, with 7 bases between. The CDR3 runs 11 residues. The CDR3 coding sequence is TGTGCCAGCAGTTTTGAGGCGACCCAGTACTTC. Its translation is CASSFEATQYF.

V usage is TRBV27 and J usage is TRBJ2-2; possibly TRBD2 for D (6 bases). The CDR3 has 12 amino acids. V was pared by 9 bases and J by 5 bases, with 10 bases between. Per the germline V gene, CDR1 is MNHEY and CDR2 is SMNVEV (reference sequence). CDR3 sequence: CASRRGTGELFF. CDR3 coding DNA: TGTGCCAGTCGTCGGGGGACCGGGGAGCTGTTTTTT.

The rearrangement uses TRBV7-2 and TRBJ1-4; the D gene is possibly TRBD1 (6 bases). Germline V gene sequence: CDR1 SGHTA, CDR2 FQGNSA. The CDR3 runs 14 residues. V was cut by 5 bases and J by 8 bases, with 15 bases left in between. This CDR3 reads CASSQGGVGEKLFF. The CDR3 coding sequence is TGTGCCAGCAGCCAAGGGGGGGTTGGCGAAAAACTGTTTTTT. Based on the CDR3 plus reference TRBV7-2 and TRBJ1-4, the full variable domain is GAGVSQSPSNKVTEKGKDVELRCDPISGHTALYWYRQSLGQGLEFLIYFQGNSAPDKSGLPSDRFSAERTGGSVSTLTIQRTQQEDSAVYLCASSQGGVGEKLFFGSGTQLSVL.

The chain combines TRBV30 with TRBJ1-2; 8 bases map to TRBD1. Trimming at V came to 0 bases and at J to 4 bases, leaving 16 bases not matched to a gene. This CDR3 spans 18 amino acids. The germline V gene has CDR1 GTSNPN and CDR2 SVGIG (reference sequence). The CDR3 spells CAWSVTPRTGWITYGYTF. The CDR3 DNA reads TGTGCCTGGAGTGTGACGCCGCGGACAGGGTGGATTACCTATGGCTACACCTTC.

The genes are TRBV10-2 and TRBJ2-7; D ambiguous. V shed 3 bases and J shed 3 bases, with 12 bases lying between them. CDR1 and CDR2 (germline): WSHSY, SAAADI. The CDR3 extends over 14 amino acids. CDR3 residues: CASSDLAIRYEQYF. For the CDR3, the DNA is TGCGCCAGCAGTGATTTGGCCATCCGCTACGAGCAGTACTTC.

The chain carries TRBV27 and TRBJ2-7; tentative D call: TRBD2 (6 bases). V lost 3 bases and J lost 6, with 15 bases in between. The germline V gene encodes CDR1 MNHEY and CDR2 SMNVEV (reference sequence). This CDR3 spans 14 amino acids. CDR3 protein: CASSFGPPGVEQYF. As DNA, the CDR3 is TGTGCCAGCAGTTTTGGGCCACCGGGGGTCGAGCAGTACTTC.

This rearrangement joins TRBV27 to TRBJ1-1; D perhaps matches TRBD1 (5 bases). The V end lost 5 bases, the J end lost 0 bases, and 10 bases lay between the germline ends. This CDR3 spans 14 amino acids. CDR1 MNHEY and CDR2 SMNVEV come from the germline V gene (reference sequence). For the CDR3, the DNA is TGTGCCAGCAGTCGGGGAGGGGTGAACACTGAAGCTTTCTTT. Its translation is CASSRGGVNTEAFF.

J is TRBJ1-1 and V is TRBV9; 10 positions agree with TRBD1. CDR3 length: 15 amino acids. CDR1 and CDR2 (germline): SGDLS, YYNGEE. V gave up 0 bases and J gave up 4 bases; unmatched junction bases: 3. The CDR3 sequence is CASSVEGTGVTEAFF. For the CDR3, the DNA is TGTGCCAGCAGCGTAGAGGGGACAGGGGTCACTGAAGCTTTCTTT.

The chain links TRBV13 to TRBJ2-5; tentative D call: TRBD2 (6 bases). The CDR3 contains 13 residues. Germline loops: CDR1 PRHDT, CDR2 FYEKMQ (reference sequence). The V end lost 2 bases, the J end lost 4 bases, and 8 bases lay between the germline ends. The CDR3 coding sequence is TGTGCCAGCAGCTTAAGTAGCGGAGAGACCCAGTACTTC. Its protein is CASSLSSGETQYF. Together with reference TRBV13 and TRBJ2-5, the CDR3 gives the full variable domain: AAGVIQSPRHLIKEKRETATLKCYPIPRHDTVYWYQQGPGQDPQFLISFYEKMQSDKGSIPDRFSAQQFSDYHSELNMSSLELGDSALYFCASSLSSGETQYFGPGTRLLVL.

This clone has a handful of counts. The V call is TRBV30, the J call TRBJ2-5, with D possibly matching TRBD1 (5 bases). The J call may be mistaken, given a closer DNA end match to TRBJ2-7. The CDR3 length is 11 residues. In germline, CDR1 is GTSNPN, CDR2 SVGIG (reference sequence). CDR3 residues: CAWRQGYEQYF. DNA of the CDR3: TGTGCCTGGAGGCAGGGTTACGAGCAGTACTTC.